Detailed here is one T cell receptor (beta chain). The data were obtained in a study of blood T cell repertoires in COVID-19. The assay was immunoSEQ multiplex PCR, and TCRdb's table has in-frame clones only and misses some. The sample holds more than 350,000 clones, approximately 90% seen once. Trimming cost V 3 bases and J 5 bases, with 23 bases left between them. The CDR3 runs 18 residues. The germline V gene encodes CDR1 KGHSH and CDR2 LQKENI. Specimen: PBMCs or T cells enriched from blood (not recorded which). This chain links TRBV18 with TRBJ1-5; D gene unclear. This TCR came from a woman under 30 who had been exposed to COVID-19. The CDR3 protein is CASSPAGAGLVRDQPQHF. The CDR3 bases are TGTGCCAGCTCACCGGCGGGAGCAGGTCTGGTGAGAGATCAGCCCCAGCATTTT.